This T cell receptor beta chain is drawn from a study of cytomegalovirus exposure and HLA in healthy donors. Study-wide results and caveats: Researchers counted around 180 TCR beta chains as cytomegalovirus-associated. Subsequent analysis revealed that first-cohort TCR clusters tended to co-occur in the approximately 120 validation repertoires.

V lost 5 bases to trimming and J lost 3 bases; unmatched junction nucleotides: 3. Germline-derived CDR1 and CDR2 are SEHNR and FQNEAQ (reference sequence). The CDR3 is made up of 15 amino acids. These donors were members of the approximately 110-subject validation cohort, a group separate from the approximately 620-subject first cohort. In the case of this clone: Its antigen is undetermined.

Libraries were prepared by immunoSEQ multiplex PCR; TCRdb keeps only in-frame clonotypes and omits some of them. The sample has 110,000 or so clones; roughly 88% are singletons. The chain uses TRBV7-9 and TRBJ2-1; 11 nucleotides align to TRBD2. Sequencing was carried out using PBMCs. The TCR was taken from a man aged 18 to 29 in good health and CMV-seronegative. CDR3 in DNA: TGTGCCAGCAGCAGCGGGACTAGCGGCTACAATGAGCAGTTCTTC. Its translation is CASSSGTSGYNEQFF.